This T cell receptor beta chain was captured in a study of T cells in localized non-small cell lung cancer. Repertoires were generated with immunoSEQ multiplex PCR, while TCRdb's copy carries only in-frame clones and drops some. The sample lists around 40,000 clones; about 80% were seen once. Comment on this clone: Its antigen is as yet unknown.

The study's findings and limits: Uninvolved adjacent lung had the highest recorded T cell clonality, with tumor below it. Heterogeneity within the tumor remains possible, as just one region underwent sequencing. Higher T cell density in the blood was associated with longer overall survival, whereas higher adjacent-lung clonality associated with shorter survival. A median of approximately 50 clones ranked among the top 100 in tumor appeared in adjacent lung.

CDR1 is SGHRS and CDR2 is YFSETQ in the germline V gene. After removal of 7 bases from V and 10 bases from J, the junction contained 12 bases not matched to a gene. This CDR3 region has 14 residues. Sequencing was performed on PBMCs, taken before any cancer treatment. The TCR was taken from a man aged 35-69 years with stage II lung adenocarcinoma. V usage is TRBV5-1 and J usage is TRBJ2-1, with 9 bases matching TRBD2. CDR3 nucleotides: TGCGCCAGCCGGTCTGGCGGGGGGGTCAGAGAGCAGTTCTTC. The encoded protein is CASRSGGGVREQFF.